This TCR beta chain stems from a study of patients and donors after allogeneic stem cell transplantation. Only a few counts were recorded for this clonotype. TCRdb itself ran the RT-PCR reads through MiXCR, one entry per CDR3 protein. The data contain about 90,000 distinct CDR3 sequences, 48% of them singletons. This sequence originates from a human donor who was either an allogeneic HSCT recipient or a stem cell or donor lymphocyte infusion donor (not recorded which). It is not recorded whose cells these are; they may come from a transplant donor. The sequencing input was blood, either unsorted or a sorted T cell fraction (not recorded which).

In DNA form, the CDR3 reads TGTGCCAGCAGTGAAACTACAGGGAGAGGCTACACCTTC. Its protein is CASSETTGRGYTF. V and J are TRBV27 and TRBJ1-2; a possible D gene is TRBD1 (6 bases). Trimming cost V 5 bases and J 8 bases, with 15 bases left between them. CDR3 length: 13 residues. Germline CDR1 MNHEY, CDR2 SMNVEV (reference sequence).